This T cell receptor (beta chain) stems from a study of post-analysis software for immune sequencing data (dated by TCRdb to between 2015 and 2016). Looking at the study overall: Relapsing-remitting, secondary progressive and progressive-relapsing multiple sclerosis were recorded as disease courses, and subtype annotation was lacking for some patients. The patient repertoires were compared against 11 previously published healthy control repertoires obtained from donors aged roughly 6 to 28 years. A subset of samples was prepared in parallel using single-end sample barcoding, then pooled and co-amplified after Illumina adapter ligation.

The library was built by means of PCR. The instrument given in TCRdb is Illumina HiSeq 2500. To reduce PCR and sequencing biases, unique molecular identifiers were built into the TCR beta cDNA libraries. Roughly 500,000 cDNA molecules were obtained per 1 to 10 million input T cells, so each molecule approximated one T cell. Patient libraries were prepared and sequenced with the same protocol used for the earlier healthy control dataset. Within a given batch, samples were prepared together, multiplexed and sequenced on the same HiSeq lane. The authors processed their data as follows. MIGEC was used to process the raw barcoded reads, and molecular identifier groups with only a single read were discarded before consensus assembly and CDR3 extraction. Clonotype tables were post-analysed with VDJtools, normalizing diversity by down-sampling all datasets to the smallest sample size. To correct batch-related cross-sample contamination, repertoire overlap clustering matched CDR3 amino acid sequences but not nucleotide sequences. TCRdb reprocessed the public reads (quality trimming at Q25 with fastp, clone calling with MiXCR) and kept in-frame beta chains. A single entry per CDR3 protein holds the most common genes and DNA from its merged rows. These V and J calls are TCRdb output, not the study's own analysis. Across this sample there are roughly 540,000 distinct CDR3 sequences, with around a third seen only once. Of the sample, approximately 6% falls within the top ten clones.

Concerning this clonotype: Its antigen has not been determined. Germline and junction disagree at one end, which may indicate a read error.

Including the terminal cysteine and phenylalanine, the CDR3 comprises 15 residues. Only the CDR3 DNA is retained, 45 bases long and in frame from the first base. CDR1 is given as SGHRS and CDR2 as YFSETQ, both from the germline V gene. Results and caveats for the whole study, not just this receptor: The multiple sclerosis patient group was slightly younger than the control group. Direct clustering with F measure revealed strong co-clustering of samples prepared in the same batch, which led to a batch-effect correction. Significantly lower normalized Chao1 diversity was found in multiple sclerosis patients than in controls, suggesting substantial peripheral T-cell clonal expansion. Significantly higher frequencies in patients than in controls were found for several TRBV segments, including TRBV5-6, TRBV5-1 and TRBV20-1.

To demonstrate the VDJtools post-analysis software, TCR beta repertoires were profiled from the peripheral blood of 10 to 15 young patients with multiple sclerosis. The patients with multiple sclerosis were children and adolescents between roughly 6 and 17 years of age. The TCR originated in a girl aged 2 to 17 with multiple sclerosis. The sequence is built from TRBV5-1 and TRBJ2-1, and TRBD1 aligns with 9 junction nucleotides. Material for sequencing was blood. The bases read TGCGCCAGCAGCCGAACAGGGGGCGCATACAATGTGCAGTTCTTC. Its coded protein is CASSRTGGAYNVQFF.